This entry features one T cell receptor (beta chain) sequence. Its antigen is unidentified. The data belong to a study of cytomegalovirus exposure and HLA in healthy donors. Study details: Unique TCRs from HLA-typed donors, 80 million to 100 million of them, were held in an early data release.

PCR was performed using 60 Vbeta and 13 Jbeta primers. This table comes from immunoSEQ multiplex PCR, and its TCRdb copy is limited to in-frame clones, with some not included. Of around 180,000 clones listed, around 82% are singletons. The germline gives CDR1 SGHRS, CDR2 YFSETQ. This CDR3 spans 15 amino acids. Trimming cost V 2 bases and J 5 bases, with 13 bases left between them. Study outcomes and limitations: There were several of the most significant clusters that appeared linked to common viral pathogens in a later analysis.

The origin of this receptor is a man aged 40-49 years in good health and CMV-seronegative. The specimen was PBMCs. The chain recombines TRBV5-1 with TRBJ1-4, with D maybe TRBD1 (5 bases). The CDR3 here is CASSFAGTRNEKLFF. The CDR3 DNA reads TGCGCCAGCAGCTTCGCCGGGACTAGGAATGAAAAACTGTTTTTT.